The 10 T cell receptor beta chains reported below all come from one sample, sequenced in a study of blood T cell repertoires in COVID-19. This table comes from immunoSEQ multiplex PCR, and its TCRdb copy is limited to in-frame clones, with some not included. Of under 50,000 clones listed, 88% are singletons. Source material: peripheral blood. Receptor source: a middle-aged man with active COVID-19.

V and J are TRBV28 and TRBJ2-3; 12 bases map to TRBD2. J was trimmed by 3 bases and V by 2 bases; bases with no gene match: 6. CDR3 length: 17 amino acids. Germline V CDR1 and CDR2: MDHEN, SYDVKM. CDR3 protein: CASSLLGGLAGTDTQYF. CDR3 in DNA: TGTGCCAGCAGTTTACTTGGGGGACTAGCGGGTACAGATACGCAGTATTTT.

The chain uses TRBV13 and TRBJ2-5; D ambiguous. In germline, CDR1 is PRHDT, CDR2 FYEKMQ (reference sequence). V was clipped by 2 bases and J by 1 base, with 8 bases between them. This CDR3 has 14 residues. The chain's CDR3 is CASSLISGQETQYF. The CDR3 DNA sequence: TGTGCCAGCAGCTTAATCTCAGGCCAAGAGACCCAGTACTTC. The whole variable domain, remainder taken from reference TRBV13 and TRBJ2-5, is AAGVIQSPRHLIKEKRETATLKCYPIPRHDTVYWYQQGPGQDPQFLISFYEKMQSDKGSIPDRFSAQQFSDYHSELNMSSLELGDSALYFCASSLISGQETQYFGPGTRLLVL.

This chain joins TRBV5-1 and TRBJ1-2, with D possibly TRBD1 on 6 matching bases. Trimming removed 3 bases from V and 0 bases from J, with 9 bases in between. This CDR3 is 14 amino acids long. Per germline, CDR1 SGHRS and CDR2 YFSETQ. CDR3 sequence: CASSSGTTNYGYTF. In DNA form, the CDR3 reads TGCGCCAGCAGCTCCGGGACAACTAACTATGGCTACACCTTC.

The rearrangement links TRBV2 to TRBJ2-4; 10 nucleotides align to TRBD2. The CDR3 runs to 14 residues. The germline V gene has CDR1 SNHLY and CDR2 FYNNEI. Trimming took 8 bases from V and 4 from J; bases not matched to a gene: 5. The CDR3 sequence: CASLGTSAKNIQYF. As DNA, the CDR3 is TGTGCCAGCCTCGGGACTAGCGCTAAAAACATTCAGTACTTC.

The chain links TRBV6-5 to TRBJ2-3; TRBD1 might be the D (6 bases). The CDR3 consists of 16 residues. Trimming took off 0 bases at V and 0 bases at J, with 10 bases between the two ends. From germline, CDR1 is MNHEY and CDR2 SVGAGI. CDR3 loop: CASSYSFTGSTDTQYF. DNA of the CDR3: TGTGCCAGCAGTTACTCCTTTACAGGGAGCACAGATACGCAGTATTTT.

CDR3 protein: CASSEAEGLGTEAFF. The CDR3 bases are TGTGCCAGCAGTGAAGCGGAGGGTTTGGGCACTGAAGCTTTCTTT. The chain combines TRBV6-1 with TRBJ1-1, with D unclear. V gave up 0 bases and J gave up 4 bases, with 12 bases separating them. This CDR3 region has 15 residues. Germline CDR1 and CDR2: MNHNS and SASEGT.

The sample holds a few counts of this clone. This chain connects TRBV18 to TRBJ2-1; the D gene is possibly TRBD1 (6 bases). The germline CDR1 and CDR2 sequences are KGHSH and LQKENI. V lost 4 bases and J lost 5, with 15 bases in between. The CDR3 is 15 amino acids. The CDR3 coding sequence is TGTGCCAGCTCACATACAGCCAAGGGGGACAATGAGCAGTTCTTC. Protein: CASSHTAKGDNEQFF.

This chain uses TRBV3-1 (or the pseudogene TRBV3-2) with TRBJ2-7, with D uncertain. CDR1 and CDR2 (germline): LGHDT, YNNKEL (reference sequence). With 3 bases removed from V and 1 base from J, the gap between germline ends came to 7 bases. CDR3 length: 13 amino acids. CDR3 coding DNA: TGTGCCAGCAGCCAGCGCCCTTCCTACGAGCAGTACTTC. This gives the protein CASSQRPSYEQYF.

CDR3 DNA: TGTGCCAGCAGCTTGGCCACGGAGTCCACTGAAGCTTTCTTT. Residues: CASSLATESTEAFF. The genes are TRBV5-4 and TRBJ1-1; no firm D call. Germline V gene data show CDR1 as SGHNT and CDR2 as YYREEE (reference sequence). V was cut by 0 bases and J by 4 bases, with 10 bases left in between. The CDR3 runs 14 residues.

This clone was recorded a few times. V usage is TRBV7-2 and J usage is TRBJ1-2; a weak D match, TRBD1 (6 bases). Germline CDR1 is SGHTA and CDR2 is FQGNSA. The CDR3 runs 16 residues. V lost 5 bases and J 0 bases, leaving 16 bases between the germline ends. The DNA of the CDR3 is TGTGCCAGCAGCCGGGGGGGGCAGAAAGCTAACTATGGCTACACCTTC. It translates to CASSRGGQKANYGYTF.